The text below deals with one T cell receptor beta chain. The data are from a study of blood T cell repertoires in COVID-19. In the study overall: The United States, Italy and Spain supplied acute and convalescent COVID-19 samples. T cells, B-cell-depleted T cells, or PBMCs provided the cDNA or gDNA that served as material.

Produced via immunoSEQ multiplex PCR; TCRdb's table is partial and in-frame only. The sample consists of approximately 100,000 clones, 70% to 85% of them appearing once. The CDR3 contains 15 residues. Germline CDR1 MNHEY, CDR2 SMNVEV (reference sequence). V was trimmed by 0 bases and J by 0 bases, leaving 9 bases between them. The sequencing sample was made of peripheral blood. The TCR was taken from a man aged 70-80 years with acute or convalescent COVID-19. The V call is TRBV27, the J call TRBJ2-7; D gene ambiguous. The CDR3 sequence: CASSLSVISSYEQYF. CDR3 in DNA: TGTGCCAGCAGTTTATCCGTTATTTCCTCCTACGAGCAGTACTTC.